The 18 T cell receptor beta chains below all came from one sample that was sequenced in a study of cytomegalovirus exposure and HLA in healthy donors. In the PCR, 60 Vbeta and 13 Jbeta primers were used. TCRdb keeps only in-frame clones here, not all; method: immunoSEQ multiplex PCR. Of 220,000 or so clones listed, about 81% are singletons. Material for sequencing was PBMCs. These TCRs come from a middle-aged woman in good health and CMV-seronegative.

The chain couples TRBV10-2 to TRBJ1-2; 8 bases fit TRBD1. The CDR3 sequence is 19 residues long. V shed 5 bases and J 3 bases; nucleotides not matched to a gene: 20. Germline CDR1 reads WSHSY; CDR2 reads SAAADI. CDR3 loop: CASSYPPGQAPHVYYGYTF. CDR3 nucleotide sequence: TGCGCCAGCAGTTACCCACCGGGACAGGCCCCTCACGTCTACTATGGCTACACCTTC.

The chain is built from TRBV2 and TRBJ2-5; TRBD2 might be the D (6 bases). In germline, CDR1 is SNHLY, CDR2 FYNNEI. The CDR3 consists of 14 residues. Trimming cost V 6 bases and J 11 bases, with 22 bases left between them. Here the CDR3 reads CASSPRGTAIEQYF. The CDR3 region has the DNA TGTGCCAGCAGCCCCCGCGGGACCGCGATTGAGCAGTACTTC.

The rearrangement links TRBV11-2 to TRBJ1-5, with a possible D match to TRBD1 (5 bases). The CDR3 contains 12 residues. Germline loops: CDR1 SGHAT, CDR2 FQNNGV. V dropped 5 bases and J dropped 9 bases, with 11 bases sitting between them. Here the CDR3 reads CASSLTQGPQHF. CDR3 DNA sequence: TGTGCCAGCAGCCTTACCCAGGGGCCCCAGCATTTT.

The chain couples TRBV18 to TRBJ1-4, with D unresolved. The CDR3 totals 13 residues. CDR1 is KGHSH and CDR2 is LQKENI in the germline V gene. Trimming stripped 2 bases from V and 8 bases from J, with 9 bases between. The CDR3 bases are TGTGCCAGCTCACCAACCGGAGAGGAAAAACTGTTTTTT. It codes for CASSPTGEEKLFF.

V gene TRBV7-9 combines with J gene TRBJ2-7, with a possible D match to TRBD1 (7 bases). V was shortened by 7 bases and J by 3 bases, with 13 bases between the two germline ends. The CDR3 runs to 13 residues. Per germline, CDR1 SEHNR and CDR2 FQNEAQ (reference sequence). The CDR3 spells CASNPQGGYEQYF. The CDR3 DNA reads TGTGCCAGCAACCCGCAGGGGGGCTACGAGCAGTACTTC.

This chain joins TRBV7-3 and TRBJ2-7; possible D gene TRBD1, 6 bases. V was shortened by 5 bases and J by 1 base, with 9 bases between the two germline ends. Germline CDR1 SGHTA, CDR2 FQGTGA. This CDR3 has 13 residues. The chain's CDR3 is CASSQGGSYEQYF. Written as DNA, the CDR3 is TGTGCCAGCAGCCAAGGGGGTTCCTACGAGCAGTACTTC.

The genes are TRBV10-3 and TRBJ1-2; 8 bases match TRBD1. J gave up 5 bases and V 5 bases, and 4 bases lay outside the gene matches. CDR1 is ENHRY and CDR2 is SYGVKD in the germline V gene. This CDR3 comprises 13 residues. The CDR3 sequence is CAISLTGEYGYTF. CDR3 coding DNA: TGTGCCATCAGTTTGACAGGGGAGTATGGCTACACCTTC.

This chain joins TRBV6-7 and TRBJ2-7; possible D gene TRBD2, 5 bases. TRBV6-7 is sorted into the ORF group, with uncertain function. The V end was cut by 6 bases, the J end by 3 bases, with 9 bases between. CDR3 length: 12 residues. The CDR3 DNA sequence: TGTGCCAGCAGCAACACTAGCTACGAGCAGTACTTC. Translation: CASSNTSYEQYF.

This clone was counted a few times. The junction departs from germline at one end; a sequencing error may be responsible. The rearrangement joins TRBV15 to TRBJ2-5; TRBD2 agrees at 10 bases. This CDR3 comprises 15 residues. Looked up from germline, CDR1 is LNHNV and CDR2 is YYDKDF (reference sequence). The CDR3, as DNA: TGTGCCACGAGCAAAACTAGCGGGACCCAAGAGACCCAGTACTTC. It translates to CATSKTSGTQETQYF.

The chain employs TRBV7-9 and TRBJ2-5, with 10 bases that match TRBD1. CDR1 SEHNR and CDR2 FQNEAQ come from the germline V gene (reference sequence). V was clipped by 4 bases and J by 5 bases; unmatched bases: 16. The length of the CDR3 is 18 residues. In DNA, the CDR3 is TGTGCCAGCAGCTCCCCCCTGGGACAGGGGAGGGTCCAGGAGACCCAGTACTTC. Amino acid sequence: CASSSPLGQGRVQETQYF. The full variable domain, in which reference TRBV7-9 and TRBJ2-5 provide the parts outside the CDR3, is DTGVSQNPRHKITKRGQNVTFRCDPISEHNRLYWYRQTLGQGPEFLTYFQNEAQLEKSRLLSDRFSAERPKGSFSTLEIQRTEQGDSAMYLCASSSPLGQGRVQETQYFGPGTRLLVL.

The chain recombines TRBV7-7 with TRBJ2-7; D not resolved. V was cut by 3 bases and J by 7 bases, with 7 bases left in between. This CDR3 region has 11 residues. Germline V gene lookup returns CDR1 SSHAT and CDR2 FNYEAQ (reference sequence). The CDR3 sequence: CASSFWREQYF. The CDR3 nucleotides read TGTGCCAGCAGCTTCTGGCGGGAGCAGTACTTC.

V gene TRBV7-8 combines with J gene TRBJ1-5; 7 bases are shared with TRBD1. The CDR3 runs to 14 residues. The junction had 3 bases not matched to a gene; V was cut back by 4 bases and J by 3 bases. The germline CDR1 and CDR2 sequences are SGHVS and FQNEAQ. CDR3 nucleotides: TGTGCCAGCAGCTCGACAGGGACCAATCAGCCCCAGCATTTT. Amino acid sequence: CASSSTGTNQPQHF.

This rearrangement joins TRBV11-1 to TRBJ1-2, with D tentatively TRBD1 (5 bases). Germline CDR1 SGHAT, CDR2 FQDESV (reference sequence). V was clipped by 2 bases and J by 4 bases, with 8 bases between them. This CDR3 contains 13 residues. CDR3 DNA: TGTGCCAGCAGCTTACAGGGATTCTATGGCTACACCTTC. Translating gives CASSLQGFYGYTF.

V is TRBV9 and J is TRBJ2-3, with TRBD2 as a possible D gene (7 bases). The germline CDR1 and CDR2 sequences are SGDLS and YYNGEE. This CDR3 has 14 residues. V gave up 3 bases and J gave up 4 bases, with 12 bases separating them. For the CDR3, the DNA is TGTGCCAGCAGCGATGGGGGGGCCGCAGATACGCAGTATTTT. It translates to CASSDGGAADTQYF.

The table lists this clone with a few counts. V gene TRBV7-9 combines with J gene TRBJ2-2, with D perhaps TRBD1 (5 bases). The CDR3 length is 19 residues. Trimming removed 2 bases at V and 4 bases at J, with 23 bases between. The germline V gene has CDR1 SEHNR and CDR2 FQNEAQ (reference sequence). In DNA form, the CDR3 reads TGTGCCAGCAGCTTATACGTTGGCAGGGTCCAATGGCCCACCGGGGAGCTGTTTTTT. Translated: CASSLYVGRVQWPTGELFF. The whole variable domain, filled in from reference TRBV7-9 and TRBJ2-2, reads DTGVSQNPRHKITKRGQNVTFRCDPISEHNRLYWYRQTLGQGPEFLTYFQNEAQLEKSRLLSDRFSAERPKGSFSTLEIQRTEQGDSAMYLCASSLYVGRVQWPTGELFFGEGSRLTVL.

The J gene is TRBJ2-5, the V gene TRBV6-1; D unresolved. Germline V lookup: CDR1 MNHNS, CDR2 SASEGT. CDR3 length: 15 amino acids. V shed 6 bases and J shed 2 bases, with 16 bases lying between them. CDR3 in amino acids: CASRLLPGTQETQYF. As DNA, the CDR3 is TGTGCCAGCAGACTCCTGCCGGGTACACAAGAGACCCAGTACTTC.

The chain is built from TRBV9 and TRBJ2-2; possibly TRBD1 for D (5 bases). Trimming took 0 bases from V and 4 from J, leaving 19 bases between them. Germline V CDR1 and CDR2: SGDLS, YYNGEE. The CDR3 covers 18 residues. As DNA, the CDR3 is TGTGCCAGCAGCGTAGCGACAGACAGCCCCTTCGGCACCGGGGAGCTGTTTTTT. Residues: CASSVATDSPFGTGELFF.

V is TRBV27 and J is TRBJ1-1; 9 bases map to TRBD1. Unmatched junction bases numbered 1, after V lost 5 bases and J lost 3 bases. The CDR3 runs to 13 residues. Per germline, CDR1 MNHEY and CDR2 SMNVEV (reference sequence). Here the CDR3 reads CASSRQGDTEAFF. CDR3 DNA sequence: TGTGCCAGCAGTAGACAGGGGGACACTGAAGCTTTCTTT.